The entry that follows covers one T cell receptor beta chain sequence. These data come from a study of CD4 T cell repertoires in COVID-19. Only in-frame clones appear in the TCRdb table, and some are missing; sequencing was by immunoSEQ multiplex PCR. Of tens of thousands of clones in the sample, about nine tenths were seen once. The V gene's germline CDR1 is SGHTA and CDR2 FQGNSA. The CDR3 loop spans 12 amino acids. Trimming shortened V by 4 bases and J by 9 bases, and 12 bases separated the two germline ends. The memory T cells were sequenced right after ex vivo isolation, without culture. The sequencing here drew on central memory CD4+ T cells from blood, taken before the COVID-19 pandemic. This chain connects TRBV7-2 to TRBJ2-5, with D tentatively TRBD2 (6 bases). The clonotype originates from a human donor who had COVID-19. The CDR3 DNA follows: TGTGCCAGCAGCTCACTCGGGGGTGCCCAGTACTTC. Protein: CASSSLGGAQYF.